In this sample, the clone carrying this T cell receptor beta chain turned up many times. The sample is drawn from a study of Graves' ophthalmopathy and Graves' hyperthyroidism. Amplification of TCR beta CDR3 regions used RNA transcripts. A first-round RT-PCR used HTBI primers, followed by a second-round multiplex PCR. TCRdb reanalysed the multiplex PCR reads using MiXCR and keeps one entry per CDR3 protein. The data show nearly 400,000 distinct CDR3 sequences, around 19% seen once. CDR3 length: 17 amino acids. The germline gives CDR1 MNHEY, CDR2 SVGAGI. The ends were cut back, 6 bases at V and 5 bases at J, with 20 bases in the middle.

This TCR derives from a young woman with Graves' ophthalmopathy. The sample taken for sequencing was peripheral blood. The chain is built from TRBV6-5 and TRBJ1-6, with TRBD1 as a possible D gene (5 bases). This CDR3 reads CASSHPTPRANNSPLHF. CDR3 in DNA: TGTGCCAGCAGCCATCCGACGCCCAGGGCGAATAATTCACCCCTCCACTTT.